These 10 T cell receptor beta chains came from one sample sequenced in a study of T cells in Graves' hyperthyroidism and ophthalmopathy. Amplified regions were TCR beta CDR3 sequences from RNA transcripts. Carried out on the TCR CDR3, a first-round RT-PCR used the HTBI primer set. TCRdb re-analysed the multiplex PCR reads in MiXCR, keeping a single row per CDR3 protein. The sample lists about 760,000 distinct CDR3 sequences, just over 35% occurring once. Input material: blood. The receptors were sampled from a woman in her forties with Graves' hyperthyroidism.

V is TRBV4-3 and J is TRBJ1-5; D gene unclear. V dropped 4 bases and J dropped 4 bases, with 8 bases sitting between them. Per the germline V gene, CDR1 is LGHNA and CDR2 is YSLEER. The CDR3 length is 13 residues. The CDR3 nucleotides read TGCGCCAGCAGCCCCGACAAGAATCAGCCCCAGCATTTT. This translates into CASSPDKNQPQHF.

The gene calls are TRBV6-5 and TRBJ2-2, with 12 bases aligning to TRBD2. The CDR3 sequence is 16 residues long. CDR1 is MNHEY, CDR2 SVGAGI, per germline. J was trimmed by 0 bases and V by 8 bases; bases with no gene match: 4. In DNA, the CDR3 is TGTGCCAGCTCAGGACTAGCGGGAACGAACACCGGGGAGCTGTTTTTT. The encoded protein is CASSGLAGTNTGELFF.

Ten or more counts support this clonotype. CDR3 DNA: TGTGCCAGCAGCTCCCAAGGACAGGGTTTTGGCTACACCTTC. Its protein product is CASSSQGQGFGYTF. The rearrangement uses TRBV7-9 and TRBJ1-2; TRBD1 matches at 8 bases. The CDR3 consists of 14 residues. J was trimmed by 7 bases and V by 4 bases; bases with no gene match: 8. The germline gives CDR1 SEHNR, CDR2 FQNEAQ (reference sequence).

In the case of this clonotype: Relative to the germline gene, one junction end is altered; a read error may explain this. The chain links TRBV19 to TRBJ1-1, with 7 bases fitting TRBD1. This CDR3 is built from 14 residues. CDR1 LNHDA and CDR2 SQIVND come from the germline V gene (reference sequence). As DNA, the CDR3 is TGTGCCAGTAACCCCGGGACAGACAACACTGAAGCCCTCTTT. Translated, it gives CASNPGTDNTEALF.

Notes on this clonotype: Just one base apart from a much larger clone, this may be a read error. The gene calls are TRBV4-1 and TRBJ1-1; tentatively, D is TRBD1 (5 bases). Germline loops: CDR1 MGHRA, CDR2 YSYEKL. This CDR3 is built from 15 residues. CDR3 DNA sequence: TGCGCCAGCGGCCAAGTTCTGGGGGGGAACACTGAAGCTTTCTTT. It specifies CASGQVLGGNTEAFF.

This clonotype was counted many times. The genes are TRBV19 and TRBJ1-5; a possible D gene is TRBD1 (6 bases). V shed 7 bases and J shed 1 base, with 17 bases lying between them. The CDR3 covers 16 residues. The germline gives CDR1 LNHDA, CDR2 SQIVND (reference sequence). DNA for the CDR3: TGTGCCAGTACCGGGATCACAGGGAGGAGCAATCAGCCCCAGCATTTT. It yields the protein CASTGITGRSNQPQHF.

A note on this clonotype: Because it lacks the conserved phenylalanine or tryptophan at the end, this CDR3 is likely a read error. The chain links TRBV7-9 to TRBJ2-7; D gene unclear. The CDR3 runs to 12 residues. Germline V lookup: CDR1 SEHNR, CDR2 FQNEAQ (reference sequence). Trimming cost V 6 bases and J 7 bases, with 13 bases left between them. The CDR3, as DNA: TGTGCCAGCAGTGTAGCCACCGTAGAGCAGTACCTC. Amino acids: CASSVATVEQYL.

V gene TRBV7-9 combines with J gene TRBJ2-5, with 12 bases lining up with TRBD2. The CDR3 extends over 16 amino acids. CDR1 is SEHNR, CDR2 FQNEAQ, per germline (reference sequence). Germline trimming cut 11 bases from V and 5 bases from J; bases unmatched to any gene: 15. The CDR3 coding sequence is TGTGCCGGAGCCTCTAGCGGGGGGGGATTTCAGGAGACCCAGTACTTC. Its translation is CAGASSGGGFQETQYF.

This clonotype came up many times. The chain uses TRBV7-2 and TRBJ1-2; D is perhaps TRBD1 (5 bases). The CDR3 is 14 residues long. Trimming took 7 bases from V and 2 from J, leaving 14 bases between them. CDR1 is SGHTA, CDR2 FQGNSA, per germline. CDR3 DNA sequence: TGTGCCAGCACCCCCTCGGGGCAGAACTATGGCTACACCTTC. It codes for CASTPSGQNYGYTF.

This clonotype was counted a few times. This sequence joins TRBV28 and TRBJ2-6; 8 bases line up with TRBD1. This CDR3 is built from 18 residues. The V segment lost 2 bases and the J segment 1 base; nucleotides outside the gene matches: 7. Per the germline V gene, CDR1 is MDHEN and CDR2 is SYDVKM. For the CDR3, the DNA is TGTGCCAGCAGTTTACATAGACAGGGGACTTCTGGGGCCAACGTCCTGACTTTC. Translated, it gives CASSLHRQGTSGANVLTF.